This passage covers 11 T cell receptor beta chains from one sample sequenced in a study of shared clonotypes between healthy human individuals. Produced via immunoSEQ multiplex PCR; TCRdb's table is partial and in-frame only. The table has approximately 2,200,000 clones, 85% to 95% seen once. CD45RO-negative CD8 cells positively selected for CCR7 made up the naive population, which excluded terminally differentiated effector memory CD45RA+ cells. Specimen: naive CD8+ T cells from PBMCs. The receptor source for this set is a man aged 18 to 29 in good health. Some clones in this sample may be carry-over from other donors' samples.

This clone has only a few counts. This chain links TRBV19 with TRBJ1-2; perhaps TRBD1 as D (5 bases). V shed 1 base and J shed 14 bases, with 14 bases lying between them. The CDR3 contains 12 residues. CDR1 and CDR2 from the germline V gene are LNHDA and SQIVND (reference sequence). In nucleotides, the CDR3 is TGTGCCAGTAGTATAGCTGGGACGGCTCAAACCTTC. It encodes CASSIAGTAQTF.

The rearrangement links TRBV2 to TRBJ2-1, with a possible D match to TRBD2 (6 bases). Trimming cost V 5 bases and J 5 bases, with 19 bases left between them. The CDR3 is made up of 16 amino acids. The germline V gene encodes CDR1 SNHLY and CDR2 FYNNEI. CDR3 sequence reads: CASSLRGEGLDNEQFF. The DNA for the CDR3 is TGTGCCAGCAGTCTGCGGGGCGAGGGTCTGGACAATGAGCAGTTCTTC.

The chain joins TRBV4-3 to TRBJ2-1; 10 nucleotides align to TRBD2. The ends lost 0 bases at V and 5 bases at J; junction bases unmatched: 10. Germline V gene lookup returns CDR1 LGHNA and CDR2 YSLEER. This CDR3 is built from 18 residues. CDR3 bases: TGCGCCAGCAGCCAAGATCCCCGGACTAGCGGACGACACAATGAGCAGTTCTTC. This codes for CASSQDPRTSGRHNEQFF.

The chain couples TRBV7-6 to TRBJ2-1, with TRBD2 identical over 11 bases. Germline trimming cut 5 bases from V and 7 bases from J; bases unmatched to any gene: 4. CDR1 and CDR2 from the germline V gene are SGHVS and FNYEAQ. The CDR3 consists of 14 residues. The CDR3 loop is CASSVSGRGNEQFF. In DNA form, the CDR3 reads TGTGCCAGCAGCGTTAGCGGGAGGGGTAATGAGCAGTTCTTC.

V is TRBV5-4 and J is TRBJ2-1; 9 bases are shared with TRBD1. Trimming took 1 base from V and 6 from J; bases not matched to a gene: 2. This CDR3 has 14 residues. Germline lookup yields CDR1 SGHNT and CDR2 YYREEE (reference sequence). CDR3 nucleotides: TGTGCCAGCAGCTTGAGGGACAGGGTCAATGAGCAGTTCTTC. This sequence encodes CASSLRDRVNEQFF.

V gene TRBV9 combines with J gene TRBJ1-3; D gene unclear. V lost 3 bases to trimming and J lost 3 bases, with 7 bases between them. From germline, CDR1 is SGDLS and CDR2 YYNGEE. The CDR3 contains 13 residues. CDR3 protein: CASSGLDGNTIYF. Written as DNA, the CDR3 is TGTGCCAGCAGCGGGTTGGATGGAAACACCATATATTTT.

This clone was seen a handful of times. The junction departs from germline at one end; a sequencing error may be responsible. The chain joins TRBV27 to TRBJ2-1, with D possibly matching TRBD1 (5 bases). This CDR3 contains 11 residues. CDR1 MNHEY and CDR2 SMNVEV come from the germline V gene (reference sequence). This CDR3 is CASGPGQGAVF. The DNA for the CDR3 is TGTGCCAGCGGCCCCGGGCAGGGCGCGGTCTTC.

V gene TRBV6-6 combines with J gene TRBJ2-2; 8 bases agree with TRBD1. The J segment lost 2 bases and the V segment lost 5 bases, leaving 7 bases of the junction unmatched. CDR1 is MNHNY and CDR2 is SVGAGI in the germline V gene (reference sequence). This CDR3 has 16 amino acids. CDR3 sequence: CASSTPDRGNTGELFF. The CDR3 DNA follows: TGTGCCAGCAGTACTCCCGACAGGGGAAACACCGGGGAGCTGTTTTTT.

The chain joins TRBV15 to TRBJ2-3, with 12 nucleotides matching TRBD2. The length of the CDR3 is 17 residues. The V gene end was trimmed by 5 bases and the J gene end by 9 bases; junction bases not matched to a gene: 15. Germline CDR1 and CDR2: LNHNV and YYDKDF (reference sequence). This CDR3 reads CATSSERELAGGGTQYF. Here the CDR3 DNA reads TGTGCCACCAGCTCCGAGCGGGAACTAGCGGGAGGAGGCACGCAGTATTTT.

The V call is TRBV6-5, the J call TRBJ2-3; TRBD2 matches at 10 bases. V trimming: 8 bases; J trimming: 6 bases; junction bases outside the gene matches: 11. The length of the CDR3 is 15 residues. CDR1 is MNHEY, CDR2 SVGAGI, per germline. The CDR3 region is CASRLAGEADDTQYF. In nucleotides, the CDR3 is TGTGCCAGCCGGCTAGCGGGAGAGGCCGACGATACGCAGTATTTT.

The chain recombines TRBV21-1 with TRBJ1-4. TRBV21-1 is a pseudogene segment. The CDR3 runs to 18 residues. The CDR3 nucleotides read TGTACCAGCAGCAAAGCTAGACACAGGGATGGGAGGAAGGAAAAACTGTTTTTT. Its translation is CTSSKARHRDGRKEKLFF.